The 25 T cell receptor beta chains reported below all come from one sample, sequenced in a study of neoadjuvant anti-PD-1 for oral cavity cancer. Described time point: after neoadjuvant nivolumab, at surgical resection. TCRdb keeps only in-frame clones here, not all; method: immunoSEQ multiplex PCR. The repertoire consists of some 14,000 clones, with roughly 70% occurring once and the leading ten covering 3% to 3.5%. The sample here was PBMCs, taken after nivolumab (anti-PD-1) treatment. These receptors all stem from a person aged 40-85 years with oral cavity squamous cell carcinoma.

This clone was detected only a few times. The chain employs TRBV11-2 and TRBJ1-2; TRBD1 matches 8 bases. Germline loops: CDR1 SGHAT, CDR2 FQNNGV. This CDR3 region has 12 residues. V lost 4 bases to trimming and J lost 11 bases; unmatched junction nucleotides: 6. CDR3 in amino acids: CASSSLDRGYTF. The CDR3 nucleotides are TGTGCCAGCAGCTCGCTCGACAGGGGTTACACCTTC.

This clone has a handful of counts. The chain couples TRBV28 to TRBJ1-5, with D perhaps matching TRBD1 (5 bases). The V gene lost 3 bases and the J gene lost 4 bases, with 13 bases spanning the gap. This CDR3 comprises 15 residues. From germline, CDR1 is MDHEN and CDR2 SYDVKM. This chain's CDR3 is CASSFRGRDNQPQHF. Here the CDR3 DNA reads TGTGCCAGCAGTTTCCGGGGACGGGATAATCAGCCCCAGCATTTT.

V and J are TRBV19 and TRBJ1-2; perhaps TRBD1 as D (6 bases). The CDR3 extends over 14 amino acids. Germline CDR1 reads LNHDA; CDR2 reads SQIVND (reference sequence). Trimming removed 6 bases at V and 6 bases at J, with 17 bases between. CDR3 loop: CASSSQGRYDGYTF. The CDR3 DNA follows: TGTGCCAGTAGCTCACAGGGTCGGTACGATGGCTACACCTTC. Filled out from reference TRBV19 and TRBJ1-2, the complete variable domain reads DGGITQSPKYLFRKEGQNVTLSCEQNLNHDAMYWYRQDPGQGLRLIYYSQIVNDFQKGDIAEGYSVSREKKESFPLTVTSAQKNPTAFYLCASSSQGRYDGYTFGSGTRLTVV.

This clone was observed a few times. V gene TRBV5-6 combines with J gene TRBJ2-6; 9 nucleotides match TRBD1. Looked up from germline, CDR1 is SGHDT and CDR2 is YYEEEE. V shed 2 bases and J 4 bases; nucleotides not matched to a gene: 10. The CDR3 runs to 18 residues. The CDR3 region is CASSFLTGGDSGANVLTF. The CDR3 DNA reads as TGTGCCAGCAGCTTCCTGACAGGGGGAGATTCCGGGGCCAACGTCCTGACTTTC.

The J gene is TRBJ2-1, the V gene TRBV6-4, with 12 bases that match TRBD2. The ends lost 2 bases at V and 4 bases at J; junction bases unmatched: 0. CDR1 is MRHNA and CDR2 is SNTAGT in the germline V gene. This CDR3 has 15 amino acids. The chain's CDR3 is CASSDGTSGYNEQFF. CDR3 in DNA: TGTGCCAGCAGTGACGGGACTAGCGGGTACAATGAGCAGTTCTTC.

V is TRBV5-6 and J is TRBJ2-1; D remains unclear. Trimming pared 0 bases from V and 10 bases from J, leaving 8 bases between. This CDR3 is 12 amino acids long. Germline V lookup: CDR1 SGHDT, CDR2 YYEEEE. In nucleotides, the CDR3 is TGTGCCAGCAGCTTGGACGGCGACGAGCAGTTCTTC. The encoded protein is CASSLDGDEQFF.

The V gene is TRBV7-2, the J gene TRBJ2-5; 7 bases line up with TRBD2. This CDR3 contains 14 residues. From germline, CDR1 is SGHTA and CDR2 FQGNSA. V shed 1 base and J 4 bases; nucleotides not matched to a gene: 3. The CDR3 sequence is CASSLEIAGETQYF. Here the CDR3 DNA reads TGTGCCAGCAGCTTAGAAATAGCGGGAGAGACCCAGTACTTC.

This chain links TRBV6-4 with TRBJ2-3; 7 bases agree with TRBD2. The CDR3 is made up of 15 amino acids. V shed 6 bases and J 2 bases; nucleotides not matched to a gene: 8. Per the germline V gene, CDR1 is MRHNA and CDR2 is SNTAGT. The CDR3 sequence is CASSRASGITDTQYF. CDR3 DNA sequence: TGTGCCAGCAGCCGAGCTAGCGGCATCACAGATACGCAGTATTTT.

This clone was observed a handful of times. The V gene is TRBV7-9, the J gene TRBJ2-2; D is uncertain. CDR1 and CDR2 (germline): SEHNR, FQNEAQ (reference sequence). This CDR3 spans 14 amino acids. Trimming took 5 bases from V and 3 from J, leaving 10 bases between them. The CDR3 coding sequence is TGTGCCAGCAGCCCCGCAGGCTACACCGGGGAGCTGTTTTTT. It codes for CASSPAGYTGELFF. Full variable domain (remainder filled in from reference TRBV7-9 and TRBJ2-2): DTGVSQNPRHKITKRGQNVTFRCDPISEHNRLYWYRQTLGQGPEFLTYFQNEAQLEKSRLLSDRFSAERPKGSFSTLEIQRTEQGDSAMYLCASSPAGYTGELFFGEGSRLTVL.

CDR3 coding DNA: TGTGCCAGCAGCTCCACGAACACCGGGGAGCTGTTTTTT. This codes for CASSSTNTGELFF. The chain recombines TRBV7-3 with TRBJ2-2; the D is unclear. Germline-derived CDR1 and CDR2 are SGHTA and FQGTGA. Trimming removed 4 bases at V and 0 bases at J, with 3 bases between. The CDR3 totals 13 residues. Full variable domain (missing parts from reference TRBV7-3 and TRBJ2-2): GAGVSQTPSNKVTEKGKYVELRCDPISGHTALYWYRQSLGQGPEFLIYFQGTGAADDSGLPNDRFFAVRPEGSVSTLKIQRTERGDSAVYLCASSSTNTGELFFGEGSRLTVL.

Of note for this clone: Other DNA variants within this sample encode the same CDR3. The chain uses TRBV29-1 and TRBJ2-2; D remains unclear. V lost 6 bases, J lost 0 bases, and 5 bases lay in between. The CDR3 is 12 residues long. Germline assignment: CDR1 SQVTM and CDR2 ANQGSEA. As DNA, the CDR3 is TGCAGCGTGAGTCCGAACACCGGGGAGCTGTTTTTT. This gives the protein CSVSPNTGELFF.

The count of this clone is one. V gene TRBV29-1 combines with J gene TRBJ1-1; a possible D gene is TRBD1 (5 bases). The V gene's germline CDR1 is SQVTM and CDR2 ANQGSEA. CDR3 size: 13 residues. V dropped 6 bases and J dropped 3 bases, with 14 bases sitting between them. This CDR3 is CSVRLGEHTEAFF. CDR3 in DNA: TGCAGCGTCCGGCTGGGGGAACACACTGAAGCTTTCTTT. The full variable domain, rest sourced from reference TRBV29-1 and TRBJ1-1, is SAVISQKPSRDICQRGTSLTIQCQVDSQVTMMFWYRQQPGQSLTLIATANQGSEATYESGFVIDKFPISRPNLTFSTLTVSNMSPEDSSIYLCSVRLGEHTEAFFGQGTRLTVV.

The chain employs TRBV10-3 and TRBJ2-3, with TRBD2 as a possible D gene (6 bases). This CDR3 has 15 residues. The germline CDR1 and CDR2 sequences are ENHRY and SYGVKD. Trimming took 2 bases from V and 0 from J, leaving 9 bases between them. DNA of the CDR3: TGTGCCATCAGTGAGGGCGGGATGAGCACAGATACGCAGTATTTT. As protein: CAISEGGMSTDTQYF.

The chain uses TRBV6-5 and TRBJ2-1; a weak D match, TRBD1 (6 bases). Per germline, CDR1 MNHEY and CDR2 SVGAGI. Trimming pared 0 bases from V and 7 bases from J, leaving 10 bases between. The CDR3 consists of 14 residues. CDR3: CASSYSLQGNEQFF. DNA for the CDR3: TGTGCCAGCAGTTACTCACTACAGGGTAATGAGCAGTTCTTC.

The CDR3 DNA sequence: TGCAGTGCTATTACAGGGCCTGAAGCTTTCTTT. It codes for CSAITGPEAFF. J is TRBJ1-1 and V is TRBV20-1, with D perhaps TRBD1 (6 bases). The ends were cut back, 4 bases at V and 6 bases at J, with 9 bases in the middle. CDR1 and CDR2 from the germline V gene are DFQATT and SNEGSKA (reference sequence). The CDR3 runs to 11 residues.

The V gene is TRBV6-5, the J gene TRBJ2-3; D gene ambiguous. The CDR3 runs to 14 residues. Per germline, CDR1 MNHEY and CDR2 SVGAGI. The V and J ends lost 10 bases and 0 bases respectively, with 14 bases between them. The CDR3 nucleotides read TGTGCCACCAGAAATACATTGAGCACAGATACGCAGTATTTT. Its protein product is CATRNTLSTDTQYF.

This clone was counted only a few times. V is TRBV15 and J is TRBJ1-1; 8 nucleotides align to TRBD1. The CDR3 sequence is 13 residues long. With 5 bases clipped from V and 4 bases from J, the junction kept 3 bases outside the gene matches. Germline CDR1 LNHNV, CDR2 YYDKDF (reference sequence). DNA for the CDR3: TGTGCCACCAGCTCGACAGGGGTCACTGAAGCTTTCTTT. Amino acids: CATSSTGVTEAFF.

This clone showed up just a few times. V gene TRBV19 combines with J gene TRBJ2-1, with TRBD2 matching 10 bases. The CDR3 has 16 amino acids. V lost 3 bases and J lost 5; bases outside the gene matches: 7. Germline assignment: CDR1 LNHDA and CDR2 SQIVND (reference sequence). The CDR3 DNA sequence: TGTGCCAGTAGTATTAAGGCACTAGCGGGGAACAATGAGCAGTTCTTC. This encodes CASSIKALAGNNEQFF.

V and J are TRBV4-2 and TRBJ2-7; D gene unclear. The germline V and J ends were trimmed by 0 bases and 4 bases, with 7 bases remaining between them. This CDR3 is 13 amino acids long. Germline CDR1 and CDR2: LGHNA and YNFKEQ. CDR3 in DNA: TGTGCCAGCAGCCAAGAATGGGGTTACGAGCAGTACTTC. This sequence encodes CASSQEWGYEQYF.

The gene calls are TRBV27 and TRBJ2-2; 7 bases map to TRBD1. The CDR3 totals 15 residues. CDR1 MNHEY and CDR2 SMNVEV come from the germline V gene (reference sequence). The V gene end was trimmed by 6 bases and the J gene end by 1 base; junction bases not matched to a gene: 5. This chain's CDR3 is CASRWTGENTGELFF. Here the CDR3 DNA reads TGTGCCAGCAGGTGGACAGGAGAGAACACCGGGGAGCTGTTTTTT.

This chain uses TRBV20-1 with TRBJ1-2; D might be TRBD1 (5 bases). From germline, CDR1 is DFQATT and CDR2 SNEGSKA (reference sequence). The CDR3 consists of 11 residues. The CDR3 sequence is CTGQGGYGYTF. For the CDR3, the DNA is TGCACCGGTCAGGGTGGCTATGGCTACACCTTC.

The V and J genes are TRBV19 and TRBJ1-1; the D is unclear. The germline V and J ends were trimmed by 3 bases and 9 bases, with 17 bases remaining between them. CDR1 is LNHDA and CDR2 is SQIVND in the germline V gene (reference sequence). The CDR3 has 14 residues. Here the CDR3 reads CASSIGLGAAKAFF. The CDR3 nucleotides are TGTGCCAGTAGTATCGGCCTGGGCGCGGCAAAAGCTTTCTTT.

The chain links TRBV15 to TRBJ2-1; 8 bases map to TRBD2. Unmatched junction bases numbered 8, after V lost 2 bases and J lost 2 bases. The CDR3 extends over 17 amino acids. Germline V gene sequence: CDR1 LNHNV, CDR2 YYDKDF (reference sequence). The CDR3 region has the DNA TGTGCCACCAGCAGAAACGCGGCGGGAGGAGCCTACAATGAGCAGTTCTTC. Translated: CATSRNAAGGAYNEQFF.

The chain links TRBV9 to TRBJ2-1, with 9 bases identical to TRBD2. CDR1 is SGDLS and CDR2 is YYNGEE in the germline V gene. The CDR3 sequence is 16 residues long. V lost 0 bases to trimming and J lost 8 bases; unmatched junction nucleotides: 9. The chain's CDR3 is CASSVAAREGWDEQFF. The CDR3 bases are TGTGCCAGCAGCGTAGCAGCGCGGGAGGGGTGGGATGAGCAGTTCTTC.

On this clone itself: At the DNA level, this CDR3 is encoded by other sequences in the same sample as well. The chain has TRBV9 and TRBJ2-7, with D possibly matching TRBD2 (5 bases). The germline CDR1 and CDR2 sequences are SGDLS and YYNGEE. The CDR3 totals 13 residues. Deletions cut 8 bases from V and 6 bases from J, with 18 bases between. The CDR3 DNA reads TGTGCCAGTAGCCCCGGCGGGTGGGCCGAGCAGTACTTC. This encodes CASSPGGWAEQYF.